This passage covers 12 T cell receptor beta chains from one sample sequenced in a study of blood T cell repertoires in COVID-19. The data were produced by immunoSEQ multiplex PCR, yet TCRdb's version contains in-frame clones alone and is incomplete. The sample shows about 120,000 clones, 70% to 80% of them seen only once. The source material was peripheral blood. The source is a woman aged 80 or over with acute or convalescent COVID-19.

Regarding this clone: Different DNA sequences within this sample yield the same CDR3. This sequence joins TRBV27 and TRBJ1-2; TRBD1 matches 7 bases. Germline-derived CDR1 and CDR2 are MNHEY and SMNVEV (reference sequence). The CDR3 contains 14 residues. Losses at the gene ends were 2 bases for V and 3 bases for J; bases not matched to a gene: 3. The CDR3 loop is CASSLKGADYGYTF. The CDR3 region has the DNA TGTGCCAGCAGTTTAAAGGGGGCTGACTATGGCTACACCTTC.

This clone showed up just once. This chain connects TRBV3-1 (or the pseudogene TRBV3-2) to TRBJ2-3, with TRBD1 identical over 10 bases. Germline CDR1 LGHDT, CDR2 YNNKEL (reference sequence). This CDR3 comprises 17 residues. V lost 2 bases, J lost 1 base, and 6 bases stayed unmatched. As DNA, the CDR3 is TGTGCCAGCAGCCAACTCGACAGGGGGCCTGGCACAGATACGCAGTATTTT. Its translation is CASSQLDRGPGTDTQYF.

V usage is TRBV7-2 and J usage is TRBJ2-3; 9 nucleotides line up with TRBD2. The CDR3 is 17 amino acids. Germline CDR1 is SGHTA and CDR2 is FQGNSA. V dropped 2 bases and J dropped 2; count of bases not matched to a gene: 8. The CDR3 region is CASSLIASGAITDTQYF. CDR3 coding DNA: TGTGCCAGCAGCTTAATAGCTAGCGGGGCGATCACAGATACGCAGTATTTT.

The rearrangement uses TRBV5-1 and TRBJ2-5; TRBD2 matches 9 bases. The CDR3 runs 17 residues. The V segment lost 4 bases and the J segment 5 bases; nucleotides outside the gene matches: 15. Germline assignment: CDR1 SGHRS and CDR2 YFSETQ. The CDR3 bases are TGCGCCAGCAGCCCGGGAGTAGCGGGGGCACCCGGGGAGACCCAGTACTTC. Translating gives CASSPGVAGAPGETQYF.

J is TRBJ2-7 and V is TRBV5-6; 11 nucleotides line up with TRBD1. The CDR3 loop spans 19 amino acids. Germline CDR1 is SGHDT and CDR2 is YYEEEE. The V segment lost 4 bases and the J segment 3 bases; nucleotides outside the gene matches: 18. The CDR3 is CASSPPGQGAPGWGYEQYF. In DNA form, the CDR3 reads TGTGCCAGCAGCCCCCCCGGACAGGGGGCGCCGGGATGGGGCTACGAGCAGTACTTC.

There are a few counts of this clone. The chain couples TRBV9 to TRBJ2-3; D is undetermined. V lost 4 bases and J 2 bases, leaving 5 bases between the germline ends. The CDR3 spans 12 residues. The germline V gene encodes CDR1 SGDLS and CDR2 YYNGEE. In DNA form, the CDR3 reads TGTGCCAGCAGCATTAACACAGATACGCAGTATTTT. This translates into CASSINTDTQYF.

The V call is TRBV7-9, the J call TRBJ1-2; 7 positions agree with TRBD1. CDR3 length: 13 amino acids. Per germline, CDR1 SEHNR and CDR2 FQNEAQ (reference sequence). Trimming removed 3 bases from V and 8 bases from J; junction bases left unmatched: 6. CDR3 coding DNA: TGTGCCAGCAGCTTGTTCCAGGGGGAGGGCTACACCTTC. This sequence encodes CASSLFQGEGYTF. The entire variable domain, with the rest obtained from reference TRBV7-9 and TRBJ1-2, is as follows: DTGVSQNPRHKITKRGQNVTFRCDPISEHNRLYWYRQTLGQGPEFLTYFQNEAQLEKSRLLSDRFSAERPKGSFSTLEIQRTEQGDSAMYLCASSLFQGEGYTFGSGTRLTVV.

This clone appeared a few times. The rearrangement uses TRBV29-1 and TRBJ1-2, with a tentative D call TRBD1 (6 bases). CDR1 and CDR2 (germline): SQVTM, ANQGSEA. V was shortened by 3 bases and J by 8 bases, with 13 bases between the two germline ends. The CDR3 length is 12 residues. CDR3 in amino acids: CSVDPGEDGYTF. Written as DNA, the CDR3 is TGCAGCGTTGATCCAGGGGAAGACGGCTACACCTTC.

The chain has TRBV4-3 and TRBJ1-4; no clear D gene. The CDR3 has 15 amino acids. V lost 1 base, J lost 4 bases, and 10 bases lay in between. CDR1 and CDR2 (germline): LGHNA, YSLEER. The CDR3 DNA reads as TGCGCCAGCAGCCAAGGTGTTAGCCTTAATGAAAAACTGTTTTTT. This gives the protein CASSQGVSLNEKLFF.

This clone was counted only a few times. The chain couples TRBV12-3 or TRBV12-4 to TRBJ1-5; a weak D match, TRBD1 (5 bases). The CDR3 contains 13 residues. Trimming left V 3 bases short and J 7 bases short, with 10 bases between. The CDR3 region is CASSLSGMQPQHF. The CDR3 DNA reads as TGTGCCAGCAGTTTGTCAGGGATGCAGCCCCAGCATTTT.

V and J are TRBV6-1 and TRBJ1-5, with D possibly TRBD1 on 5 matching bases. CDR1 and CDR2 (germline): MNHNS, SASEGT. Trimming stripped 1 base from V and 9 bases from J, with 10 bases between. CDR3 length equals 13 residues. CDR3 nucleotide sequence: TGTGCCAGCAGTGAAGAGGGGTCGGGGCCCCAGCATTTT. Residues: CASSEEGSGPQHF.

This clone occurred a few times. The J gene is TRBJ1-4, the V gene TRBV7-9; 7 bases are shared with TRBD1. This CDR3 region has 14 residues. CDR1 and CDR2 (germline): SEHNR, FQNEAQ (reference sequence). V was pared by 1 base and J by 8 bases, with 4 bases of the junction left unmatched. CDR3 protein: CASSLGGGGEKLFF. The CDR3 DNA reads TGTGCCAGCAGCTTAGGAGGGGGCGGAGAAAAACTGTTTTTT.